This T cell receptor (beta chain) was identified during a study of response to subunit inactivated influenza vaccine. V shed 4 bases and J 5 bases; nucleotides not matched to a gene: 7. Germline CDR1 SGHAT, CDR2 FQNNGV. This CDR3 region has 15 residues. TCRdb processed the RT-PCR reads anew with MiXCR; each CDR3 protein has one entry. The sample consists of about 620,000 distinct CDR3 sequences, around 11% of them appearing once. The source is a man between 45 and 60 years old who received an inactivated influenza vaccine. Sequencing was performed on PBMCs from blood, taken on the day of vaccination. The chain has TRBV11-2 and TRBJ2-5; 10 positions agree with TRBD1. In DNA, the CDR3 is TGTGCCAGCAGCTCCCCGACAGGGGGCGGGGAGACCCAGTACTTC. It translates to CASSSPTGGGETQYF.